This T cell receptor (beta chain) was sequenced during a study of cytomegalovirus exposure and HLA in healthy donors. Overall study findings and caveats: Sequencing depth roughly uniform across donors was assumed in presence/absence analyses. A later analysis revealed that TCR association rates differed between HLA loci, peaking at DRB1 and bottoming out at HLA-C.

In the PCR, 60 Vbeta and 13 Jbeta primers were used. Libraries were prepared by immunoSEQ multiplex PCR; TCRdb keeps only in-frame clonotypes and omits some of them. The data show 150,000 to 200,000 clones, about 81% seen once. On this clone itself: No antigen is known for it.

This TCR was recovered from a woman in her 50s in good health and CMV-seropositive. The sample consisted of PBMCs.

CDR3 in DNA: TGTGCCAGTATAAGCGGGGCCCTGGGCTCTGGAAACACCATATATTTT. Its protein is CASISGALGSGNTIYF. The V call is TRBV19, the J call TRBJ1-3, with D possibly TRBD1 on 5 matching bases. Germline assignment: CDR1 LNHDA and CDR2 SQIVND (reference sequence). The CDR3 runs to 16 residues. Trimming pared 7 bases from V and 0 bases from J, leaving 16 bases between.